One sample yielded the 27 T cell receptor beta chains listed below, sequenced in a study of CD8 T cells in ankylosing spondylitis. Overall study findings and caveats: A motif in TCR beta, a set of roughly eight highly homologous variants, appeared characteristic of ankylosing spondylitis blood.

TCRdb reprocessed the 5' RACE reads via MiXCR and lists one record per CDR3 protein. Of about 750,000 distinct CDR3 sequences detected, roughly 20% appear once; the ten largest clones hold under 20%. Antigens for these TCRs are unknown. The source material was blood, either unsorted or a sorted T cell fraction (not recorded which). The receptors here all came from a male donor with ankylosing spondylitis.

This clonotype was picked up a small number of times. This chain uses TRBV10-3 with TRBJ1-6, with D perhaps matching TRBD1 (5 bases). V was cut by 3 bases and J by 9 bases, with 12 bases left in between. This CDR3 region has 14 residues. The germline V gene encodes CDR1 ENHRY and CDR2 SYGVKD. This chain's CDR3 is CAISDFQGGSPLHF. Written as DNA, the CDR3 is TGTGCCATCAGTGATTTTCAGGGCGGTTCACCCCTCCACTTT.

This clonotype was seen a handful of times. V is TRBV20-1 and J is TRBJ2-7; 9 bases fit TRBD1. J lost 5 bases, V lost 3 bases, and 2 bases had no gene match. The CDR3 covers 12 residues. The V gene's germline CDR1 is DFQATT and CDR2 SNEGSKA (reference sequence). In nucleotides, the CDR3 is TGCAGTGCTAGCCGGACAGGGGACGAGCAGTACTTC. This gives the protein CSASRTGDEQYF.

This clonotype was found many times. This chain uses TRBV2 with TRBJ1-6; tentative D call: TRBD1 (5 bases). V dropped 5 bases and J dropped 13 bases, with 15 bases sitting between them. This CDR3 comprises 13 residues. Germline V lookup: CDR1 SNHLY, CDR2 FYNNEI. The CDR3 sequence is CASSPGTLSPLHF. In DNA form, the CDR3 reads TGTGCCAGCAGTCCGGGGACTTTATCTCCCCTCCACTTT.

Only a few counts were recorded for this clonotype. J is TRBJ2-5 and V is TRBV6-1, with D perhaps matching TRBD2 (6 bases). V lost 6 bases to trimming and J lost 4 bases, with 12 bases between them. Germline CDR1 reads MNHNS; CDR2 reads SASEGT. CDR3 size: 13 residues. This CDR3 is CASSRGTLETQYF. The CDR3 DNA sequence: TGTGCCAGCAGCCGCGGGACTCTAGAGACCCAGTACTTC.

The chain uses TRBV7-3 and TRBJ2-1; 7 bases are a match to TRBD2. The ends lost 2 bases at V and 10 bases at J; junction bases unmatched: 2. This CDR3 spans 12 amino acids. The germline V gene encodes CDR1 SGHTA and CDR2 FQGTGA. The CDR3, as DNA: TGTGCCAGCAGCTTATGGGAGGGGGAGCAGTTCTTC. Protein product: CASSLWEGEQFF.

This chain connects TRBV20-1 to TRBJ1-2; D call uncertain. Trimming removed 0 bases at V and 1 base at J, with 9 bases between. CDR3 length: 14 amino acids. Germline V gene lookup returns CDR1 DFQATT and CDR2 SNEGSKA (reference sequence). The CDR3 sequence is CSARDEGYNYGYTF. CDR3 bases: TGCAGTGCTAGAGATGAGGGATATAACTATGGCTACACCTTC.

The CDR3 DNA reads TGCGCCAGCAGCCCCGGGGCCCAGGTCTCCGGGGCCAACGTCCTGACTTTC. Translation: CASSPGAQVSGANVLTF. The chain combines TRBV4-3 with TRBJ2-6; tentatively, D is TRBD1 or TRBD2 (5 bases each). The CDR3 length is 17 residues. The germline V and J ends were trimmed by 4 bases and 4 bases, with 17 bases remaining between them. CDR1 is LGHNA, CDR2 YSLEER, per germline.

The CDR3 loop is CASSKDRDDSPLHF. CDR3 coding DNA: TGTGCCAGTAGTAAGGACAGGGATGATTCACCCCTCCACTTT. The genes are TRBV19 and TRBJ1-6; TRBD1 agrees at 8 bases. This CDR3 is 14 amino acids long. From germline, CDR1 is LNHDA and CDR2 SQIVND (reference sequence). J gave up 8 bases and V 4 bases, and 4 bases lay outside the gene matches.

This clonotype was recorded a few times. This chain links TRBV6-5 with TRBJ1-2, with no clear D. The V and J ends lost 2 bases and 4 bases respectively, with 11 bases between them. This CDR3 region has 14 residues. Germline CDR1 reads MNHEY; CDR2 reads SVGAGI. The chain's CDR3 is CASSYGLSGYGYTF. The DNA of the CDR3 is TGTGCCAGCAGTTACGGATTGAGTGGCTATGGCTACACCTTC.

This clonotype has a handful of counts. V gene TRBV4-1 combines with J gene TRBJ2-7, with D unclear. V was trimmed by 0 bases and J by 3 bases, leaving 9 bases between them. This CDR3 spans 14 amino acids. CDR1 and CDR2 from the germline V gene are MGHRA and YSYEKL. The CDR3 reads CASSQEGILYEQYF. CDR3 coding DNA: TGCGCCAGCAGCCAAGAAGGGATTCTCTACGAGCAGTACTTC.

This clonotype was seen only a few times. This chain links TRBV28 with TRBJ1-1; tentatively, D is TRBD1 (5 bases). The CDR3 has 15 amino acids. V lost 6 bases and J lost 4, with 18 bases in between. Germline V gene lookup returns CDR1 MDHEN and CDR2 SYDVKM. The DNA of the CDR3 is TGTGCCAGCAGAACGGGACTCCTTAGAGGCACTGAAGCTTTCTTT. Encoded protein: CASRTGLLRGTEAFF.

In this sample, this clonotype turned up a few times. In DNA form, the CDR3 reads TGTGCCAGCAGCGGGGGCCGGGACAGGGGGCCTACCGGGGAGCTGTTTTTT. Translated, it gives CASSGGRDRGPTGELFF. The chain has TRBV12-3 or TRBV12-4 and TRBJ2-2, with TRBD1 matching 12 bases. The CDR3 loop spans 17 amino acids. V shed 6 bases, J shed 5 bases, and the junction held 10 bases outside the gene matches.

The chain has TRBV12-3 or TRBV12-4 and TRBJ1-1, with D possibly matching TRBD1 (5 bases). V lost 6 bases and J lost 8, with 19 bases in between. The CDR3 spans 14 residues. The CDR3 DNA sequence: TGTGCCAGCAGCCCAATCAGTTACGGGGGGGAAGCTTTCTTT. Encoded protein: CASSPISYGGEAFF.

This clonotype was detected only once. The chain recombines TRBV2 with TRBJ2-7; D gene uncertain. V was clipped by 5 bases and J by 6 bases, with 14 bases between them. The CDR3 runs 13 residues. Germline V CDR1 and CDR2: SNHLY, FYNNEI. CDR3 region: CASSKPIRVEQYF. The CDR3 region has the DNA TGTGCCAGCAGTAAACCTATCCGGGTCGAGCAGTACTTC.

The chain has TRBV7-3 and TRBJ1-5, with D unclear. The CDR3 runs 13 residues. Between the trimmed V and J ends, which lost 5 bases and 9 bases, there was a span of 14 bases. The germline V gene encodes CDR1 SGHTA and CDR2 FQGTGA. Here the CDR3 reads CASSHSSGWPQHF. DNA of the CDR3: TGTGCCAGCAGCCACTCCTCGGGATGGCCCCAGCATTTT.

This clonotype was seen only a few times. This rearrangement joins TRBV29-1 to TRBJ2-5; D possibly matches TRBD1 or TRBD2 (5 bases each). The germline V and J ends were trimmed by 7 bases and 0 bases, with 12 bases remaining between them. Per germline, CDR1 SQVTM and CDR2 ANQGSEA. CDR3 length equals 13 residues. Here the CDR3 reads CSGGRGDQETQYF. In nucleotides, the CDR3 is TGCAGCGGAGGACGAGGGGACCAAGAGACCCAGTACTTC.

This clonotype appeared a few times. The rearrangement links TRBV12-3 or TRBV12-4 to TRBJ2-5; D possibly corresponds to TRBD1 (8 bases). The CDR3 consists of 14 residues. Trimming took off 6 bases at V and 5 bases at J, with 16 bases between the two ends. The CDR3: CASRSDREGETQYF. The DNA for the CDR3 is TGTGCCAGCAGATCGGACAGGGAGGGCGAGACCCAGTACTTC.

In its sample, this clonotype was seen a few times. The chain employs TRBV7-3 and TRBJ2-3; D is undetermined. V lost 4 bases and J 1 base, leaving 9 bases between the germline ends. CDR1 is SGHTA, CDR2 FQGTGA, per germline. CDR3 length equals 14 residues. This CDR3 reads CASSSRPRTDTQYF. The CDR3 DNA is TGTGCCAGCAGCTCCCGACCCCGCACAGATACGCAGTATTTT.

This rearrangement joins TRBV20-1 to TRBJ2-7; 9 bases fit TRBD2. J was trimmed by 3 bases and V by 3 bases; bases with no gene match: 12. Germline values: CDR1 DFQATT, CDR2 SNEGSKA (reference sequence). The CDR3 is made up of 16 amino acids. CDR3 loop: CSARLFGLAGIYEQYF. Here the CDR3 DNA reads TGCAGTGCTAGGTTATTCGGGCTAGCGGGAATCTACGAGCAGTACTTC.

The V gene is TRBV6-2 or TRBV6-3, the J gene TRBJ2-2; 14 nucleotides match TRBD2. V was clipped by 6 bases and J by 4 bases; unmatched bases: 13. CDR1 and CDR2 (germline): MNHEY, SVGEGT. The CDR3 has 19 amino acids. CDR3 DNA: TGTGCCAGCAGCCCCCTGGGACTAGCGGGAGTGTTAGGCACCGGGGAGCTGTTTTTT. The encoded protein is CASSPLGLAGVLGTGELFF.

This clonotype was seen only a few times. This chain links TRBV10-3 with TRBJ1-2; TRBD1 is a possible D gene (5 bases). This CDR3 has 15 residues. V was shortened by 3 bases and J by 6 bases, with 17 bases between the two germline ends. The germline V gene has CDR1 ENHRY and CDR2 SYGVKD. The CDR3 coding sequence is TGTGCCATCAGTGACCCGGCAGGGATAGTGGATGGCTACACCTTC. Protein sequence: CAISDPAGIVDGYTF.

This clonotype was seen at least ten times. The rearrangement joins TRBV29-1 to TRBJ1-3; no clear D gene. Per germline, CDR1 SQVTM and CDR2 ANQGSEA. The CDR3 contains 14 residues. Trimming stripped 2 bases from V and 0 bases from J, with 8 bases between. The CDR3 DNA reads as TGCAGCGTTGAACCCCTAGGCTCTGGAAACACCATATATTTT. This sequence encodes CSVEPLGSGNTIYF. Full variable domain (outside the CDR3, taken from reference TRBV29-1 and TRBJ1-3): SAVISQKPSRDICQRGTSLTIQCQVDSQVTMMFWYRQQPGQSLTLIATANQGSEATYESGFVIDKFPISRPNLTFSTLTVSNMSPEDSSIYLCSVEPLGSGNTIYFGEGSWLTVV.

The sample holds a few counts of this clonotype. The V and J genes are TRBV12-3 or TRBV12-4 and TRBJ2-7; D perhaps matches TRBD2 (5 bases). The V end lost 5 bases, the J end lost 4 bases, and 15 bases lay between the germline ends. The CDR3 extends over 14 amino acids. The CDR3 bases are TGTGCCAGCAGTCCCCGCGGGTCCCCGTACGAGCAGTACTTC. Its protein product is CASSPRGSPYEQYF.

The genes are TRBV6-5 and TRBJ1-3, with TRBD1 as a possible D gene (5 bases). The CDR3 spans 15 residues. CDR1 and CDR2 from the germline V gene are MNHEY and SVGAGI. Trimming stripped 2 bases from V and 7 bases from J, with 15 bases between. The CDR3: CASSYSQGRSNTIYF. The CDR3 region has the DNA TGTGCCAGCAGTTACAGTCAGGGACGTAGTAACACCATATATTTT.

A few counts support this clonotype. V and J are TRBV14 and TRBJ2-1; D unclear. V was cut by 5 bases and J by 7 bases, with 9 bases left in between. The CDR3 totals 12 residues. Per the germline V gene, CDR1 is SGHDN and CDR2 is FVKESK. The CDR3 region has the DNA TGTGCCAGCAGCGGCTCCCCTAATGAGCAGTTCTTC. Translated, it gives CASSGSPNEQFF.

The chain carries TRBV20-1 and TRBJ2-3, with TRBD2 identical over 7 bases. The CDR3 is 16 amino acids. The J segment lost 5 bases and the V segment lost 3 bases, leaving 14 bases of the junction unmatched. Germline V gene sequence: CDR1 DFQATT, CDR2 SNEGSKA (reference sequence). For the CDR3, the DNA is TGCAGTGCTAGTCCGGCCCCACTAGCGCGGTTAGATACGCAGTATTTT. Its translation is CSASPAPLARLDTQYF.

This clonotype was seen only a few times. This chain joins TRBV28 and TRBJ2-2; tentatively, D is TRBD2 (5 bases). This CDR3 spans 12 amino acids. Germline V gene sequence: CDR1 MDHEN, CDR2 SYDVKM. The V end lost 6 bases, the J end lost 6 bases, and 8 bases lay between the germline ends. Here the CDR3 DNA reads TGTGCCAGCAGATTCGGGGCCGGGGAGCTGTTTTTT. Protein: CASRFGAGELFF.